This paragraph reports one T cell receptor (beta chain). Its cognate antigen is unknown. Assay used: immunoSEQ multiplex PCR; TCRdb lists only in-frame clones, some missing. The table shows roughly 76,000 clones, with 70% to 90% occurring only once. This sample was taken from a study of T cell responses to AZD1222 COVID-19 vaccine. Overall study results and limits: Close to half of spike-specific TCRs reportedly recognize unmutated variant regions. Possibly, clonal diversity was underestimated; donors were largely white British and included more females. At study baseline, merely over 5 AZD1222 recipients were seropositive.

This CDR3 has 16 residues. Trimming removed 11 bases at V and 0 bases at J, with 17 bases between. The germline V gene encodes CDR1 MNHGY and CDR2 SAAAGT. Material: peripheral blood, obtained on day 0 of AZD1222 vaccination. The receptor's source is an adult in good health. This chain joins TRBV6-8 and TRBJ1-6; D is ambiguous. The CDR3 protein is CASELRLSSYNSPLHF. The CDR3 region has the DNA TGTGCCTCGGAGCTTCGGCTGAGCTCCTATAATTCACCCCTCCACTTT.